Presented here are 27 T cell receptor beta chains from one specimen sequenced in a study of T cell repertoires in cytomegalovirus infection (dated by TCRdb to between 2018 and 2020). The data were produced on an Illumina HiSeq 1500. In-frame beta chains were kept once TCRdb had trimmed the public reads at Q25 with fastp and called clones with MiXCR. A single entry per CDR3 protein holds the most common genes and DNA from its merged rows. The sample records around 740,000 distinct CDR3 sequences, 35% of which are singletons. Jointly, the top ten make up around 2.8% of the sample. Sequenced input: PBMCs. These receptors originate from a human donor in good health (CMV status not recorded). Some clones in this sample may be carry-over from other donors' samples.

V is TRBV19 and J is TRBJ1-2; D ambiguous. With 5 bases removed from V and 1 base from J, the gap between germline ends came to 14 bases. Germline V gene sequence: CDR1 LNHDA, CDR2 SQIVND (reference sequence). This CDR3 has 15 amino acids. The CDR3 loop reads CASSPHRTHNYGYTF. As DNA, the CDR3 is TGTGCCAGTAGTCCCCACCGCACACATAACTATGGCTACACCTTC.

Only one count was recorded for this clonotype. This may come from a read error, since a much larger clone is one base off. The chain employs TRBV7-2 and TRBJ1-2, with TRBD1 as a possible D gene (5 bases). CDR1 SGHTA and CDR2 FQGNSA come from the germline V gene. The CDR3 is made up of 15 amino acids. CDR3 in amino acids: CDSSLGPTGNYGYTF. The CDR3 DNA is TGTGACAGCAGCTTAGGTCCCACAGGAAACTATGGCTACACCTTC.

The rearrangement joins TRBV5-1 to TRBJ2-1; 11 bases fit TRBD2. This CDR3 is built from 21 residues. V gave up 0 bases and J gave up 0 bases; unmatched junction bases: 14. The germline CDR1 and CDR2 sequences are SGHRS and YFSETQ. This CDR3 is CASSLGGVTSGRGGSYNEQFF. CDR3 DNA sequence: TGCGCCAGCAGCTTGGGGGGAGTAACTAGCGGGAGAGGGGGCTCCTACAATGAGCAGTTCTTC.

This clonotype has more than one count but fewer than ten. The CDR3 protein is CASSSSGVFSYEQYF. The CDR3 DNA reads as TGTGCCAGCAGCTCTAGCGGGGTATTCTCCTACGAGCAGTACTTC. The gene calls are TRBV7-2 and TRBJ2-7; TRBD2 agrees at 9 bases. Trimming cost V 4 bases and J 0 bases; bases outside gene matches: 4. Germline CDR1 SGHTA, CDR2 FQGNSA. The CDR3 runs to 15 residues.

The chain joins TRBV12-3 or TRBV12-4 to TRBJ1-5, with 8 positions matching TRBD1. There are 16 residues in the CDR3. V was pared by 5 bases and J by 3 bases, with 9 bases of the junction left unmatched. CDR3 region: CASSIGQGEINQPQHF. The CDR3 nucleotides read TGTGCCAGCAGTATAGGACAGGGTGAGATCAATCAGCCCCAGCATTTT.

This clonotype was picked up a small number of times. This sequence joins TRBV7-6 and TRBJ1-1; D is possibly TRBD1 (5 bases). The germline V gene encodes CDR1 SGHVS and CDR2 FNYEAQ. This CDR3 region has 17 residues. The V and J ends lost 1 base and 2 bases respectively, with 17 bases between them. The CDR3 reads CASSLVGAGVPNTEAFF. The CDR3 nucleotides are TGTGCCAGCAGCTTAGTCGGGGCGGGAGTACCAAACACTGAAGCTTTCTTT.

V gene TRBV11-2 combines with J gene TRBJ2-2, with unresolved D. V was trimmed by 0 bases and J by 17 bases, leaving 7 bases between them. The V gene's germline CDR1 is SGHAT and CDR2 FQNNGV. This CDR3 is 10 amino acids long. CDR3 bases: TGTGCCAGCAGCTTAGATGGGCTTTTTTTT. Residues: CASSLDGLFF.

The J gene is TRBJ2-2, the V gene TRBV7-3, with a tentative D call TRBD1 (6 bases). The CDR3 runs 16 residues. From germline, CDR1 is SGHTA and CDR2 FQGTGA. The V gene lost 4 bases and the J gene lost 1 base, with 13 bases spanning the gap. CDR3 amino acids: CASSSPPTGNTGELFF. CDR3 nucleotides: TGTGCCAGCAGCTCACCTCCGACAGGGAACACCGGGGAGCTGTTTTTT. Together with reference TRBV7-3 and TRBJ2-2, the CDR3 gives the full variable domain: GAGVSQTPSNKVTEKGKYVELRCDPISGHTALYWYRQSLGQGPEFLIYFQGTGAADDSGLPNDRFFAVRPEGSVSTLKIQRTERGDSAVYLCASSSPPTGNTGELFFGEGSRLTVL.

This clonotype was detected ten times or more. V and J are TRBV7-9 and TRBJ2-5, with D possibly being TRBD2 (6 bases). Trimming stripped 7 bases from V and 4 bases from J, with 13 bases between. The germline gives CDR1 SEHNR, CDR2 FQNEAQ (reference sequence). The CDR3 contains 13 residues. CDR3 coding DNA: TGTGCCAGCATCCAAAGCGGGCGAGAGACCCAGTACTTC. This sequence encodes CASIQSGRETQYF. The complete variable domain, with remaining parts taken from reference TRBV7-9 and TRBJ2-5, reads DTGVSQNPRHKITKRGQNVTFRCDPISEHNRLYWYRQTLGQGPEFLTYFQNEAQLEKSRLLSDRFSAERPKGSFSTLEIQRTEQGDSAMYLCASIQSGRETQYFGPGTRLLVL.

V and J are TRBV19 and TRBJ1-6; possibly TRBD1 for D (5 bases). The CDR3 is 16 amino acids. Trimming removed 6 bases from V and 7 bases from J, with 19 bases in between. Germline values: CDR1 LNHDA, CDR2 SQIVND (reference sequence). As DNA, the CDR3 is TGTGCCAGTAGGGCTCTTGGGCTAAGGGACAATTCACCCCTCCACTTT. Amino acids: CASRALGLRDNSPLHF.

This clonotype occurred once. The CDR3 does not close with the conserved phenylalanine or tryptophan, likely indicating a read error. V usage is TRBV4-1 and J usage is TRBJ2-5; D might be TRBD2 (5 bases). This CDR3 spans 15 amino acids. CDR1 is MGHRA, CDR2 YSYEKL, per germline. V gave up 4 bases and J gave up 3 bases, with 15 bases separating them. The CDR3 sequence is CASSPDGVAEETQYS. The CDR3 nucleotides are TGCGCCAGCAGCCCGGACGGGGTTGCCGAAGAGACCCAGTACTCC.

This clonotype was observed a few times. The chain carries TRBV28 and TRBJ2-7; maybe TRBD2 (5 bases). V was cut by 4 bases and J by 13 bases, with 17 bases left in between. This CDR3 has 12 residues. The germline V gene encodes CDR1 MDHEN and CDR2 SYDVKM. The CDR3 loop reads CASSSNPGLTYF. CDR3 DNA: TGTGCCAGCAGTTCGAACCCAGGACTGACCTACTTC.

The CDR3 DNA follows: TGTGCCAGCAGTGTCCGGGGACAGACTACAGATACGCAGTATTTT. Translating gives CASSVRGQTTDTQYF. The chain joins TRBV6-2 or TRBV6-3 to TRBJ2-3; TRBD1 aligns across 7 bases. The germline V gene encodes CDR1 MNHEY and CDR2 SVGEGT. The CDR3 runs to 15 residues. J lost 3 bases, V lost 5 bases, and 8 bases had no gene match.

This clonotype was observed a single time. A read error may account for a junction end that differs from germline. The rearrangement links TRBV7-6 to TRBJ2-5; D may be TRBD1 or TRBD2 (5 bases each). Germline V gives CDR1 SGHVS, CDR2 FNYEAQ. This CDR3 region has 14 residues. CDR3 nucleotides: TGTGCTAGCAGCTTAGCTTTGGGGGAAGAGACCCAGTACTTC. Residues: CASSLALGEETQYF.

This clonotype was seen at least ten times. This chain joins TRBV7-2 and TRBJ2-3, with unresolved D. There are 14 residues in the CDR3. Germline V gene data show CDR1 as SGHTA and CDR2 as FQGNSA. V was cut by 5 bases and J by 6 bases, with 15 bases left in between. The CDR3 sequence is CASSPRRALDTQYF. For the CDR3, the DNA is TGTGCCAGCAGCCCACGTCGAGCCCTGGATACGCAGTATTTT.

Comment on this clonotype: Because it lacks the conserved phenylalanine or tryptophan at the end, this CDR3 is likely a read error. This chain connects TRBV5-1 to TRBJ1-3; a weak D match, TRBD1 (6 bases). Trimming shortened V by 0 bases and J by 3 bases, and 13 bases separated the two germline ends. Germline V gene sequence: CDR1 SGHRS, CDR2 YFSETQ. This CDR3 has 16 residues. CDR3: CASSLAGASFGNTIYL. CDR3 bases: TGCGCCAGCAGCTTGGCAGGGGCAAGCTTTGGAAACACCATATATTTG.

This clonotype came up a few times. The rearrangement links TRBV7-2 to TRBJ2-7; 11 positions match TRBD1. Trimming cost V 5 bases and J 3 bases; bases outside gene matches: 6. The CDR3 length is 15 residues. Germline loops: CDR1 SGHTA, CDR2 FQGNSA. CDR3 in amino acids: CASSLKGQGDYEQYF. CDR3 coding DNA: TGTGCCAGCAGCCTGAAGGGACAGGGGGACTACGAGCAGTACTTC.

The gene calls are TRBV12-3 or TRBV12-4 and TRBJ2-1; 9 nucleotides align to TRBD2. The CDR3 contains 16 residues. J was trimmed by 4 bases and V by 3 bases; bases with no gene match: 7. The CDR3 loop reads CASSFEGAGGYNEQFF. The CDR3 DNA follows: TGTGCCAGCAGTTTTGAGGGAGCGGGAGGATACAATGAGCAGTTCTTC.

The J gene is TRBJ1-2, the V gene TRBV5-5, with D perhaps matching TRBD1 (5 bases). Per the germline V gene, CDR1 is SGHKS and CDR2 is YYEKEE (reference sequence). The CDR3 is 13 residues long. Trimming took 5 bases from V and 8 from J, leaving 16 bases between them. The CDR3 reads CASRLDSVTGYTF. In DNA, the CDR3 is TGTGCCAGCAGACTTGACAGTGTTACAGGCTACACCTTC.

Comment on this clonotype: With a much larger clone just one base away, this may be a read error. V and J are TRBV6-6 and TRBJ2-1; no reliable D call. The CDR3 is made up of 15 amino acids. Looked up from germline, CDR1 is MNHNY and CDR2 is SVGAGI (reference sequence). The CDR3 loop reads CASSYVLSSYNEQLF. The CDR3 DNA sequence: TGTGCCAGCAGTTATGTCCTGAGCTCCTACAATGAGCAGTTATTC.

A few counts support this clonotype. This chain links TRBV9 with TRBJ2-5, with D perhaps assigned TRBD1 or TRBD2 (7 bases each). The germline V and J ends were trimmed by 3 bases and 2 bases, with 17 bases remaining between them. The CDR3 consists of 16 residues. CDR1 and CDR2 (germline): SGDLS, YYNGEE. CDR3 loop: CASSGGGGGVQETQYF. In DNA form, the CDR3 reads TGTGCCAGCAGCGGGGGAGGGGGCGGGGTACAAGAGACCCAGTACTTC.

The chain links TRBV7-6 to TRBJ2-3; 9 nucleotides agree with TRBD1. V was pared by 1 base and J by 4 bases, with 9 bases of the junction left unmatched. Per the germline V gene, CDR1 is SGHVS and CDR2 is FNYEAQ. The CDR3 totals 17 residues. CDR3 residues: CASSLGGTGNIADTQYF. CDR3 coding DNA: TGTGCCAGCAGCTTAGGGGGGACAGGGAATATCGCAGATACGCAGTATTTT.

This sequence joins TRBV5-1 and TRBJ1-1; D is unclear. Trimming pared 2 bases from V and 1 base from J, leaving 15 bases between. The CDR3 extends over 16 amino acids. In germline, CDR1 is SGHRS, CDR2 YFSETQ. CDR3 sequence reads: CASSFGQVMGNTEAFF. CDR3 coding DNA: TGCGCCAGCAGCTTCGGGCAGGTGATGGGGAACACTGAAGCTTTCTTT.

This clonotype was detected only a few times. The chain has TRBV11-2 and TRBJ2-1, with D possibly TRBD2 on 5 matching bases. The CDR3 extends over 16 amino acids. V lost 0 bases, J lost 0 bases, and 9 bases lay in between. Germline V lookup: CDR1 SGHAT, CDR2 FQNNGV. The CDR3 nucleotides are TGTGCCAGCAGCTTAGATTCTAGCTTCTCCTACAATGAGCAGTTCTTC. It yields the protein CASSLDSSFSYNEQFF.

This clonotype was recorded a few times. The rearrangement links TRBV4-1 to TRBJ1-4, with 7 bases aligning to TRBD1. The length of the CDR3 is 15 residues. Germline V gene sequence: CDR1 MGHRA, CDR2 YSYEKL. After removal of 4 bases from V and 8 bases from J, the junction contained 10 bases not matched to a gene. In nucleotides, the CDR3 is TGCGCCAGCAGCCCCAGGACAGGCGGAGAAGAAAAACTGTTTTTT. It encodes CASSPRTGGEEKLFF.

This clonotype came up a few times. The V call is TRBV7-2, the J call TRBJ1-4, with TRBD1 matching 7 bases. Trimming at V came to 2 bases and at J to 3 bases, leaving 9 bases not matched to a gene. Germline values: CDR1 SGHTA, CDR2 FQGNSA. The CDR3 sequence is 17 residues long. CDR3 in DNA: TGTGCCAGCAGCTTAAGGGGTCCCGGGACAGCTAATGAAAAACTGTTTTTT. Its protein is CASSLRGPGTANEKLFF.

The rearrangement links TRBV7-9 to TRBJ2-7; D remains unclear. Deletions cut 0 bases from V and 12 bases from J, with 18 bases between. Germline CDR1 is SEHNR and CDR2 is FQNEAQ (reference sequence). CDR3 length: 14 amino acids. CDR3 amino acids: CASSLAASYERRYF. CDR3 bases: TGTGCCAGCAGCTTAGCCGCATCCTACGAGCGTAGGTACTTC.